The 11 T cell receptor beta chains in this list originate from one sample, sequenced in a study of CD8 T cells in ankylosing spondylitis. Each CDR3 protein gets one entry after TCRdb re-called the 5' RACE reads with MiXCR. There are 300,000 to 350,000 distinct CDR3 sequences in the sample; 9.5% to 13% occur only once, and roughly 9.1% lies in the top ten. The specimen sequenced was blood, either unsorted or a sorted T cell fraction (not recorded which). The receptor set was obtained from a female donor with ankylosing spondylitis or in good health (not recorded which).

This clonotype has at least ten counts. The rearrangement uses TRBV5-5 and TRBJ1-2; 7 bases are shared with TRBD1. This CDR3 has 15 residues. Germline CDR1 reads SGHKS; CDR2 reads YYEKEE (reference sequence). The J segment lost 8 bases and the V segment lost 4 bases, leaving 14 bases of the junction unmatched. CDR3: CASSGTTGLVFGYTF. In DNA form, the CDR3 reads TGTGCCAGCAGCGGGACGACAGGGCTAGTTTTCGGCTACACCTTC.

This clonotype was seen only a few times. V gene TRBV12-3 or TRBV12-4 combines with J gene TRBJ2-5, with D tentatively TRBD1 or TRBD2 (5 bases each). V was cut by 3 bases and J by 7 bases, with 15 bases left in between. The CDR3 covers 14 residues. The CDR3 loop reads CASSFVGTVGTQYF. DNA for the CDR3: TGTGCCAGCAGTTTCGTCGGGACGGTAGGGACCCAGTACTTC.

This clonotype was counted only a few times. The rearrangement joins TRBV15 to TRBJ1-2; D is uncertain. The ends were cut back, 0 bases at V and 5 bases at J, with 13 bases in the middle. The CDR3 has 15 amino acids. CDR1 is LNHNV and CDR2 is YYDKDF in the germline V gene (reference sequence). CDR3 region: CATSRDQIGEYGYTF. The CDR3 region has the DNA TGTGCCACCAGCAGAGATCAAATTGGAGAATATGGCTACACCTTC.

This clonotype was counted many times. The gene calls are TRBV5-4 and TRBJ2-2; no reliable D call. Germline CDR1 SGHNT, CDR2 YYREEE (reference sequence). The germline V and J ends were trimmed by 3 bases and 4 bases, with 13 bases remaining between them. The length of the CDR3 is 15 residues. The chain's CDR3 is CASSWDLQVTGELFF. CDR3 in DNA: TGTGCCAGCAGCTGGGATTTACAAGTCACCGGGGAGCTGTTTTTT.

The V and J genes are TRBV27 and TRBJ1-1; tentatively, D is TRBD1 (5 bases). V was pared by 4 bases and J by 4 bases, with 19 bases between. This CDR3 region has 16 residues. Per the germline V gene, CDR1 is MNHEY and CDR2 is SMNVEV (reference sequence). CDR3 in DNA: TGTGCCAGCAGTTCTCGTCAACCGGGACTCTTCACTGAAGCTTTCTTT. It yields the protein CASSSRQPGLFTEAFF.

This clonotype was detected ten times or more. This chain joins TRBV12-3 or TRBV12-4 and TRBJ1-4; D remains ambiguous. The CDR3 totals 13 residues. V was cut by 3 bases and J by 4 bases, with 6 bases left in between. In nucleotides, the CDR3 is TGTGCCAGCAGTTTGAGAGATAATGAAAAACTGTTTTTT. This encodes CASSLRDNEKLFF.

This chain links TRBV25-1 with TRBJ2-4, with no clear D. CDR1 is MGHDK and CDR2 is SYGVNS in the germline V gene. Trimming took 2 bases from V and 9 from J, leaving 5 bases between them. The CDR3 sequence is 11 residues long. The CDR3 DNA sequence: TGTGCCAGCAGTGAACCGGGCATTCAGTACTTC. This encodes CASSEPGIQYF.

At least ten counts were recorded for this clonotype. The CDR3 nucleotides are TGCGCCAGCAGCTTGGCCCCGACAGGGGTGGGGGAGCAGTTCTTC. This gives the protein CASSLAPTGVGEQFF. V gene TRBV5-1 combines with J gene TRBJ2-1; 8 positions match TRBD1. This CDR3 contains 15 residues. Germline CDR1 is SGHRS and CDR2 is YFSETQ. The V segment lost 0 bases and the J segment 10 bases; nucleotides outside the gene matches: 9.

The rearrangement uses TRBV5-1 and TRBJ1-1; 8 nucleotides match TRBD1. Germline lookup yields CDR1 SGHRS and CDR2 YFSETQ. This CDR3 contains 14 residues. V shed 4 bases, J shed 3 bases, and the junction held 5 bases outside the gene matches. CDR3 amino acids: CASSVDRADTEAFF. The CDR3 nucleotides are TGCGCCAGCAGCGTGGACAGGGCGGACACTGAAGCTTTCTTT.

This clonotype has a count of ten or more. The chain links TRBV4-3 to TRBJ2-3; D call uncertain. V was clipped by 4 bases and J by 0 bases, with 17 bases between them. Germline V gene sequence: CDR1 LGHNA, CDR2 YSLEER. CDR3 length: 17 residues. CDR3 loop: CASSPAPGRSSTDTQYF. The CDR3, as DNA: TGCGCCAGCAGCCCGGCTCCGGGCAGATCTAGCACAGATACGCAGTATTTT.

This clonotype came up many times. The V call is TRBV12-3 or TRBV12-4, the J call TRBJ2-1, with 15 positions matching TRBD2. V was clipped by 10 bases and J by 0 bases; unmatched bases: 4. The CDR3 totals 16 residues. In DNA form, the CDR3 reads TGTGCCACTGGACTAGCGGGAGGGATCTCCTACAATGAGCAGTTCTTC. It codes for CATGLAGGISYNEQFF.